This T cell receptor (beta chain) was captured in a study of OX40 agonist ivuxolimab in advanced cancers. Looking at the study overall: Ivuxolimab was an agonistic, fully human IgG2 monoclonal antibody directed against OX40 (CD134), a costimulatory receptor. Intravenous ivuxolimab was administered to patients every 2 weeks at six dose levels: 0.01, 0.1, 0.3, 1.5, 3 and 10 mg/kg. Among the roughly 52 dose-escalation patients, some 20 had hepatocellular carcinoma, about 15 melanoma, 9 renal cell carcinoma and 9 head and neck cancer. A male proportion of roughly 80% and a mean age of 60 years, ranging from roughly 23 to 85, were recorded for the dose-escalation cohort. Patients were allowed to have had prior anti-PD-1, anti-PD-L1 or anti-CTLA-4 therapy, and around two fifths of the dose-escalation patients had been treated with checkpoint inhibitors. Partial responses occurred in three dose-escalation patients, of whom one had hepatocellular carcinoma and two had cutaneous melanoma. Peripheral TCRbeta sequencing was intended to test whether TCR sequence diversity was altered and clonal T-cell expansion was caused by ivuxolimab. The paper describes the monotherapy dose-escalation part (N of about 52 patients) of the phase I trial of ivuxolimab. Broader findings and caveats from the paper: Low levels of normalized T-cell clonal expansion were also shown by some nonresponding patients. After ivuxolimab, CD8+ T cells had more expanded clones than CD4+ T cells on average. Which antigens the clonally expanded peripheral T cells were specific for was not determined. In the 0.1-3.0 mg/kg groups, partial responders were among the patients with the lowest normalized peripheral clonal expansion, particularly in CD8+ T cells. At doses of 0.1 to 3.0 mg/kg, clonal expansion of both CD4+ and CD8+ blood T cells was observed from baseline to week 6.

The trial excluded patients who had a history of autoimmune disease or who were on systemic immunosuppression. Peripheral blood for TCR sequencing was collected from all dose cohorts at baseline, on cycle 4 day 1, and on cycle 7 day 1. The samples were drawn from a first-in-human, open-label, multicenter phase I dose-escalation trial of ivuxolimab. The trial enrolled adults with locally advanced or metastatic head and neck squamous cell, hepatocellular, melanoma or renal cell carcinoma. Before TCR sequencing, CD4+ and CD8+ T cells were separately sorted from peripheral blood. Including the terminal cysteine and phenylalanine, the CDR3 comprises 14 residues. CDR3 DNA is the only sequence kept; it has 42 bases, read in frame from the first base. The germline V gene supplies CDR1 SGHVS and CDR2 FQNEAQ. A distance of 9 bases separates the germline ends of V and J, which lose 0 bases and 3 bases respectively.

Genomic DNA was extracted from sorted cells for sequencing of the TCRbeta CDR3 region. The immunoSEQ Assay was used for sequencing of TCRbeta CDR3 regions. Sourced from immuneACCESS, this table was stored by TCRdb with only in-frame sequences that have V and J called. A share of the clones is absent; for the studies checked, an unresolved V gene accounts for under half, and the remainder has no known explanation. A total of roughly 77,000 clones appear in this sample, more than 80% of them only once. Around 2.5% of the sample is in the top ten clones. A remark on this clone: There is no known antigen for this receptor. Base qualities are not at hand, and no much larger clone is one base apart.

The rearrangement joined TRBV7-8 to TRBJ2-7; TRBD2 is possibly the D segment (5 matching bases). The origin of this receptor is an adult with an advanced solid tumor such as melanoma, head and neck, liver or kidney cancer. Source: CD4+ or CD8+ T cells sorted from blood, taken in a trial of the OX40 agonist ivuxolimab. The DNA sequence follows: TGTGCCAGCAGCTTAGCGGGAGTGAACTACGAGCAGTACTTC. This is translated as CASSLAGVNYEQYF.